Below are 15 T cell receptor beta chains sequenced from a single sample in a study of Graves' ophthalmopathy and Graves' hyperthyroidism. RNA transcripts were the template, and TCR beta CDR3 regions were amplified from them. Amplification began with first-round RT-PCR using HTBI primers, then second-round multiplex PCR was performed. TCRdb re-called the multiplex PCR reads through MiXCR, storing one row per CDR3 protein. The table has about 400,000 distinct CDR3 sequences, around 17% seen once. Sequences were obtained from peripheral blood. The receptor set was obtained from a woman between 18 and 30 years old with Graves' ophthalmopathy.

This clonotype was counted many times. The chain couples TRBV2 to TRBJ2-7; the match to TRBD2 covers 9 bases. With V trimmed by 1 base and J by 4 bases, 8 bases remained unmatched. Germline-derived CDR1 and CDR2 are SNHLY and FYNNEI. The CDR3 consists of 16 residues. The CDR3 spells CASSEGLAVVQYEQYF. Here the CDR3 DNA reads TGTGCCAGCAGTGAAGGACTAGCGGTAGTCCAATACGAGCAGTACTTC.

The chain uses TRBV6-1 and TRBJ2-7, with a possible D match to TRBD2 (7 bases). V shed 5 bases and J shed 2 bases, with 16 bases lying between them. Per the germline V gene, CDR1 is MNHNS and CDR2 is SASEGT. The CDR3 runs to 15 residues. The DNA of the CDR3 is TGTGCCAGCAGTATGATTTGGGGGGGCACCTACGAGCAGTACTTC. It is translated as CASSMIWGGTYEQYF.

This clonotype was observed at least ten times. The V gene is TRBV28, the J gene TRBJ2-7; 7 nucleotides line up with TRBD1. V was clipped by 7 bases and J by 3 bases; unmatched bases: 3. CDR3 length: 12 amino acids. Looked up from germline, CDR1 is MDHEN and CDR2 is SYDVKM. In nucleotides, the CDR3 is TGTGCCAGCACCTCAGGGGGCTACGAGCAGTACTTC. It specifies CASTSGGYEQYF. Together with reference TRBV28 and TRBJ2-7, the CDR3 gives the full variable domain: DVKVTQSSRYLVKRTGEKVFLECVQDMDHENMFWYRQDPGLGLRLIYFSYDVKMKEKGDIPEGYSVSREKKERFSLILESASTNQTSMYLCASTSGGYEQYFGPGTRLTVT.

This clonotype was counted ten times or more. The gene calls are TRBV11-2 and TRBJ2-2, with D maybe TRBD2 (5 bases). The CDR3 loop spans 12 amino acids. Trimming removed 7 bases from V and 4 bases from J, with 7 bases in between. CDR1 and CDR2 (germline): SGHAT, FQNNGV. CDR3 protein: CASTSGTGELFF. CDR3 DNA sequence: TGTGCCAGCACCAGCGGCACCGGGGAGCTGTTTTTT.

This clonotype has at least ten counts. This chain connects TRBV3-1 to TRBJ1-1, with D perhaps matching TRBD1 (5 bases). Trimming cost V 0 bases and J 0 bases, with 14 bases left between them. This CDR3 has 17 residues. CDR1 and CDR2 (germline): LGHDT, YNNKEL (reference sequence). CDR3 protein: CASSQDPGGAVNTEAFF. CDR3 sequence (DNA): TGTGCCAGCAGCCAAGATCCTGGCGGGGCGGTGAACACTGAAGCTTTCTTT.

J is TRBJ1-2 and V is TRBV20-1, with a possible D match to TRBD1 (6 bases). The CDR3 runs to 13 residues. V was pared by 3 bases and J by 7 bases, with 15 bases between. Germline V gene sequence: CDR1 DFQATT, CDR2 SNEGSKA (reference sequence). The CDR3 nucleotides read TGCAGTGCTAGGGAAAACAGGGTCTCTGGCTACACCTTC. Protein: CSARENRVSGYTF.

The sample holds many counts of this clonotype. The chain is built from TRBV4-3 and TRBJ1-1; 7 bases line up with TRBD1. The V segment lost 5 bases and the J segment 5 bases; nucleotides outside the gene matches: 11. Germline V gene sequence: CDR1 LGHNA, CDR2 YSLEER. This CDR3 has 15 residues. CDR3 sequence: CASSFGTVDATEAFF. In nucleotides, the CDR3 is TGCGCCAGCAGCTTTGGGACAGTCGATGCTACTGAAGCTTTCTTT.

The rearrangement links TRBV6-2 or TRBV6-3 to TRBJ1-1; D unresolved. Trimming shortened V by 1 base and J by 10 bases, and 10 bases separated the two germline ends. Germline V gives CDR1 MNHEY, CDR2 SVGEGT. The length of the CDR3 is 12 residues. In nucleotides, the CDR3 is TGTGCCAGCAGTTACTATAGGCTTGGAGCTTTCTTT. Translating gives CASSYYRLGAFF.

The chain links TRBV29-1 to TRBJ2-5; 13 bases agree with TRBD2. CDR1 and CDR2 from the germline V gene are SQVTM and ANQGSEA. CDR3 length: 15 amino acids. V lost 7 bases to trimming and J lost 6 bases; unmatched junction nucleotides: 11. The CDR3 region has the DNA TGCAGCGCCGAAGGTGGGACTAGCGGGACAAAGACCCAGTACTTC. This encodes CSAEGGTSGTKTQYF.

This clonotype was observed at least ten times. This chain links TRBV6-1 with TRBJ1-6; D uncertain. Per the germline V gene, CDR1 is MNHNS and CDR2 is SASEGT. Between the trimmed V and J ends, which lost 7 bases and 1 base, there was a span of 8 bases. The CDR3 loop spans 14 amino acids. The CDR3: CASIPGSYNSPLHF. The CDR3 DNA follows: TGTGCCAGCATCCCGGGTTCCTATAATTCACCCCTCCACTTT.

This clonotype was recorded many times. This rearrangement joins TRBV9 to TRBJ2-5; 9 nucleotides align to TRBD2. Germline trimming cut 4 bases from V and 1 base from J; bases unmatched to any gene: 5. CDR1 and CDR2 (germline): SGDLS, YYNGEE. This CDR3 contains 15 residues. The CDR3, as DNA: TGTGCCAGCAGCTCTGGGACTAGCAGCCAAGAGACCCAGTACTTC. This translates into CASSSGTSSQETQYF.

The chain combines TRBV12-3 or TRBV12-4 with TRBJ2-5, with D perhaps TRBD1 (5 bases). V was clipped by 8 bases and J by 0 bases, with 13 bases between them. This CDR3 has 14 amino acids. CDR3 bases: TGTGCCAGCGGCCCACAGGAGTACCAAGAGACCCAGTACTTC. This codes for CASGPQEYQETQYF.

V is TRBV6-1 and J is TRBJ1-5; tentative D call: TRBD1 (6 bases). The V end was cut by 6 bases, the J end by 4 bases, with 19 bases between. This CDR3 has 16 amino acids. CDR1 and CDR2 (germline): MNHNS, SASEGT. CDR3 nucleotide sequence: TGTGCCAGCAGCCTTGACCCCGGGACACCTAATCAGCCCCAGCATTTT. Translation gives CASSLDPGTPNQPQHF.

The chain joins TRBV6-9 to TRBJ2-2; TRBD2 agrees at 7 bases. With 4 bases clipped from V and 3 bases from J, the junction kept 8 bases outside the gene matches. The CDR3 extends over 16 amino acids. Germline V gives CDR1 MNHGY, CDR2 SVAAGI. The CDR3 nucleotides read TGTGCCAGCAGTTGGTGCGGCGGGGGAGACACCGGGGAGCTGTTTTTT. Encoded protein: CASSWCGGGDTGELFF.

There are many counts of this clonotype. The chain couples TRBV27 to TRBJ1-6, with 8 bases fitting TRBD1. Trimming removed 1 base from V and 5 bases from J; junction bases left unmatched: 7. The germline V gene encodes CDR1 MNHEY and CDR2 SMNVEV (reference sequence). This CDR3 region has 17 residues. This chain's CDR3 is CASSLWGSGGNNSPLHF. In DNA form, the CDR3 reads TGTGCCAGCAGTTTATGGGGGTCAGGGGGCAATAATTCACCCCTCCACTTT.